The present TCR beta chain was sequenced within a study of blood T cell repertoires in COVID-19. Study overall: There were acute and convalescent COVID-19 samples, and they came from the United States, Italy and Spain. Nucleic acid was either cDNA or gDNA, and it came from T cells, B-cell-depleted T cells, or PBMCs.

Some clones are missing from TCRdb's copy, which holds only in-frame ones; the method was immunoSEQ multiplex PCR. The sample has approximately 250,000 clones; roughly 82% are singletons. The trim removed 4 bases at V and 8 bases at J, leaving 13 bases unmatched. The CDR3 length is 15 residues. The V gene's germline CDR1 is SGHTA and CDR2 FQGNSA. Specimen: peripheral blood. The chain carries TRBV7-2 and TRBJ1-2, with 7 bases fitting TRBD1. This TCR was sampled from a woman aged 40 to 50 who had recovered from COVID-19. CDR3 loop: CASSSGRTGAGGYTF. CDR3 nucleotide sequence: TGTGCCAGCAGCTCGGGAAGAACAGGGGCAGGGGGCTACACCTTC. Complete variable domain (other parts from reference TRBV7-2 and TRBJ1-2): GAGVSQSPSNKVTEKGKDVELRCDPISGHTALYWYRQSLGQGLEFLIYFQGNSAPDKSGLPSDRFSAERTGGSVSTLTIQRTQQEDSAVYLCASSSGRTGAGGYTFGSGTRLTVV.